The rows below give T cell receptor beta chains drawn from one sample of a study of identical twins. TCRdb called the 5' RACE reads again in MiXCR, with one record for every CDR3 protein. The sample has about 920,000 distinct CDR3 sequences, 12% seen once. These data also formed part of another study, on yellow fever vaccine responses in identical twins.

Sequenced material: PBMCs. The receptors here all came from a woman aged 18-29 years in good health. CDR3s include the opening cysteine and the closing phenylalanine or tryptophan. Each record gives: D gene, V gene, J gene, clone size, CDR3 protein, CDR3 DNA. D genes are given only for firm matches. For some rows the clone size is stated as once, few or many, or as a class when expanded; others skip it.

D gene: .
V gene: TRBV2
J gene: TRBJ1-1
clone size: .
CDR3 protein: CASSDSGGGTEAFF
CDR3 DNA: TGTGCCAGCAGTGATTCTGGGGGCGGCACTGAAGCTTTCTTT

D gene: TRBD1
V gene: TRBV15
J gene: TRBJ2-2
clone size: .
CDR3 protein: CATSRGVTGGTGELFF
CDR3 DNA: TGTGCCACCAGCAGGGGAGTAACAGGGGGGACCGGGGAGCTGTTTTTT

D gene: .
V gene: TRBV5-1
J gene: TRBJ2-3
clone size: .
CDR3 protein: CASSREPSTDTQYF
CDR3 DNA: TGCGCCAGCTCACGGGAGCCTAGCACAGATACGCAGTATTTT

D gene: TRBD2
V gene: TRBV7-8
J gene: TRBJ2-3
clone size: few
CDR3 protein: CASSLTGGPGTDTQYF
CDR3 DNA: TGTGCCAGCAGCTTAACGGGAGGGCCGGGCACAGATACGCAGTATTTT

D gene: .
V gene: TRBV28
J gene: TRBJ2-5
clone size: few
CDR3 protein: CASSFRDWFLETQYF
CDR3 DNA: TGTGCCAGCAGTTTCCGGGATTGGTTTTTGGAGACCCAGTACTTC

D gene: .
V gene: TRBV20-1
J gene: TRBJ2-3
clone size: .
CDR3 protein: CSASRADRNTDTQYF
CDR3 DNA: TGCAGTGCTAGTAGGGCGGACAGAAACACAGATACGCAGTATTTT

D gene: TRBD2
V gene: TRBV4-1
J gene: TRBJ2-7
clone size: .
CDR3 protein: CASSQDTGGLAGSNEQYF
CDR3 DNA: TGCGCCAGCAGCCAAGATACGGGCGGACTAGCGGGATCCAACGAGCAGTACTTC

D gene: .
V gene: TRBV7-9
J gene: TRBJ1-1
clone size: few
CDR3 protein: CASRPDRMNTEAFF
CDR3 DNA: TGTGCCAGCAGACCAGACAGGATGAACACTGAAGCTTTCTTT

D gene: .
V gene: TRBV9
J gene: TRBJ1-2
clone size: .
CDR3 protein: CASRTPSYGYTF
CDR3 DNA: TGTGCCAGCAGAACCCCCTCCTATGGCTACACCTTC

D gene: .
V gene: TRBV15
J gene: TRBJ2-1
clone size: many
CDR3 protein: CATSRDGQAPLLFYNEQFF
CDR3 DNA: TGTGCCACCAGCAGAGATGGGCAGGCCCCCCTTCTTTTCTACAATGAGCAGTTCTTC

D gene: .
V gene: TRBV15
J gene: TRBJ2-4
clone size: few
CDR3 protein: CATSREGLGYIQYF
CDR3 DNA: TGTGCCACCAGCAGAGAGGGTCTAGGGTACATTCAGTACTTC

D gene: .
V gene: TRBV4-1
J gene: TRBJ2-2
clone size: many
CDR3 protein: CASSQDAGAGELFF
CDR3 DNA: TGCGCCAGCAGCCAAGACGCAGGGGCCGGGGAGCTGTTTTTT

D gene: TRBD1
V gene: TRBV12-3/TRBV12-4
J gene: TRBJ2-1
clone size: few
CDR3 protein: CASSLGGTGKGGQFF
CDR3 DNA: TGTGCCAGCAGTTTAGGGGGGACAGGGAAAGGGGGGCAGTTCTTC

D gene: .
V gene: TRBV9
J gene: TRBJ1-2
clone size: few
CDR3 protein: CASSVALYGNYGYTF
CDR3 DNA: TGTGCCAGCAGCGTAGCCCTTTACGGGAACTATGGCTACACCTTC

D gene: .
V gene: TRBV7-9
J gene: TRBJ2-1
clone size: .
CDR3 protein: CASKGGVSYNEQFF
CDR3 DNA: TGTGCCAGTAAAGGGGGAGTCTCCTACAATGAGCAGTTCTTC

D gene: .
V gene: TRBV19
J gene: TRBJ1-2
clone size: .
CDR3 protein: CASSIGQTLGYTF
CDR3 DNA: TGTGCCAGTAGTATTGGACAGACGCTTGGCTACACCTTC

D gene: TRBD2
V gene: TRBV9
J gene: TRBJ2-3
clone size: few
CDR3 protein: CASSVGGSGGTDTQYF
CDR3 DNA: TGTGCCAGCAGCGTAGGCGGGAGCGGGGGCACAGATACGCAGTATTTT

D gene: TRBD2
V gene: TRBV10-1
J gene: TRBJ2-1
clone size: few
CDR3 protein: CASKSGIWDNEQFF
CDR3 DNA: TGCGCCAGCAAAAGCGGGATTTGGGACAATGAGCAGTTCTTC

D gene: .
V gene: TRBV15
J gene: TRBJ2-3
clone size: many
CDR3 protein: CAPFYVVRATDTQYF
CDR3 DNA: TGTGCCCCCTTCTACGTCGTCAGAGCAACAGATACGCAGTATTTT

D gene: TRBD1
V gene: TRBV10-1
J gene: TRBJ2-3
clone size: few
CDR3 protein: CASGQGTDTQYF
CDR3 DNA: TGCGCCAGCGGACAGGGGACGGATACGCAGTATTTT

D gene: .
V gene: TRBV20-1
J gene: TRBJ2-7
clone size: .
CDR3 protein: CSARLGVYEQYF
CDR3 DNA: TGCAGTGCTAGGTTAGGGGTTTACGAGCAGTACTTC

D gene: TRBD1
V gene: TRBV12-3/TRBV12-4
J gene: TRBJ1-5
clone size: many
CDR3 protein: CASSGQGWGQPQHF
CDR3 DNA: TGTGCCAGCAGTGGACAGGGATGGGGACAGCCCCAGCATTTT

D gene: .
V gene: TRBV12-3/TRBV12-4
J gene: TRBJ1-1
clone size: many
CDR3 protein: CASSLVGGGAEAFF
CDR3 DNA: TGTGCCAGCAGTTTAGTCGGGGGAGGCGCTGAAGCTTTCTTT

D gene: .
V gene: TRBV7-2
J gene: TRBJ2-1
clone size: .
CDR3 protein: CASSSYPGGQYNEQFF
CDR3 DNA: TGTGCCAGCAGCTCATATCCAGGTGGCCAATACAATGAGCAGTTCTTC

D gene: TRBD1
V gene: TRBV20-1
J gene: TRBJ1-1
clone size: few
CDR3 protein: CSASTQGTLNTEAFF
CDR3 DNA: TGCAGTGCTAGTACACAGGGGACCCTGAACACTGAAGCTTTCTTT

D gene: .
V gene: TRBV27
J gene: TRBJ2-7
clone size: .
CDR3 protein: CASSLDTTHDEQYF
CDR3 DNA: TGTGCCAGCAGTTTAGACACCACCCACGACGAGCAGTACTTC

D gene: TRBD2
V gene: TRBV12-3/TRBV12-4
J gene: TRBJ2-3
clone size: many
CDR3 protein: CASSFSGKKPSTDTQYF
CDR3 DNA: TGTGCCAGCAGTTTTAGCGGGAAAAAACCTAGCACAGATACGCAGTATTTT

D gene: .
V gene: TRBV7-9
J gene: TRBJ2-3
clone size: many
CDR3 protein: CASSLRDRSTDYTQYF
CDR3 DNA: TGTGCCAGCAGCTTAAGAGACCGGAGTACAGATTATACGCAGTATTTT

D gene: TRBD1
V gene: TRBV11-2
J gene: TRBJ1-2
clone size: .
CDR3 protein: CASSSWDRGNYGYTF
CDR3 DNA: TGTGCCAGCAGCTCTTGGGACAGGGGGAACTATGGCTACACCTTC

D gene: .
V gene: TRBV6-1
J gene: TRBJ1-2
clone size: .
CDR3 protein: CASTPAGIPNYGYTF
CDR3 DNA: TGTGCCAGCACCCCAGCAGGGATCCCTAACTATGGCTACACCTTC

D gene: .
V gene: TRBV24-1
J gene: TRBJ2-2
clone size: many
CDR3 protein: CATSTQGPGELFF
CDR3 DNA: TGTGCCACCAGTACGCAGGGCCCCGGGGAGCTGTTTTTT

D gene: TRBD2
V gene: TRBV6-5
J gene: TRBJ2-1
clone size: many
CDR3 protein: CASSYSATPSGGVYNEQFF
CDR3 DNA: TGTGCCAGCAGTTACTCGGCTACCCCTAGCGGGGGGGTATACAATGAGCAGTTCTTC

D gene: TRBD1
V gene: TRBV20-1
J gene: TRBJ2-1
clone size: few
CDR3 protein: CSARLPGGYNEQFF
CDR3 DNA: TGCAGTGCTAGATTACCAGGGGGCTACAATGAGCAGTTCTTC

D gene: .
V gene: TRBV5-1
J gene: TRBJ2-2
clone size: few
CDR3 protein: CASSLVPNPGELFF
CDR3 DNA: TGCGCCAGCAGCTTGGTCCCTAATCCCGGGGAGCTGTTTTTT

D gene: .
V gene: TRBV6-1
J gene: TRBJ1-2
clone size: .
CDR3 protein: CASSPPSKSYGYTF
CDR3 DNA: TGTGCCAGCAGTCCCCCCAGCAAGAGCTATGGCTACACCTTC

D gene: .
V gene: TRBV5-1
J gene: TRBJ2-3
clone size: .
CDR3 protein: CASSLVGGKTDTQYF
CDR3 DNA: TGCGCCAGCAGCTTGGTTGGCGGAAAAACAGATACGCAGTATTTT

D gene: .
V gene: TRBV5-6
J gene: TRBJ1-3
clone size: .
CDR3 protein: CASTGRGLNTIYF
CDR3 DNA: TGTGCCAGCACCGGCCGAGGGTTGAACACCATATATTTT

D gene: .
V gene: TRBV6-2/TRBV6-3
J gene: TRBJ2-3
clone size: few
CDR3 protein: CASSPQASDTQYF
CDR3 DNA: TGTGCCAGCAGCCCTCAAGCGTCTGATACGCAGTATTTT

D gene: .
V gene: TRBV20-1
J gene: TRBJ2-1
clone size: .
CDR3 protein: CSATKVVGDNEQFF
CDR3 DNA: TGCAGTGCTACTAAGGTTGTAGGCGACAATGAGCAGTTCTTC

D gene: .
V gene: TRBV4-1
J gene: TRBJ2-3
clone size: .
CDR3 protein: CASSPTGTRPPDTQYF
CDR3 DNA: TGCGCCAGCAGCCCGACAGGGACTAGGCCCCCAGATACGCAGTATTTT

D gene: .
V gene: TRBV14
J gene: TRBJ2-4
clone size: .
CDR3 protein: CASSQGTGKNIQYF
CDR3 DNA: TGTGCCAGCAGCCAAGGGACGGGGAAAAACATTCAGTACTTC

D gene: .
V gene: TRBV7-8
J gene: TRBJ2-1
clone size: .
CDR3 protein: CASSPTPSLNEQFF
CDR3 DNA: TGTGCCAGCAGCCCCACACCTAGCCTCAATGAGCAGTTCTTC

D gene: TRBD1
V gene: TRBV2
J gene: TRBJ2-1
clone size: few
CDR3 protein: CASTRTGFDNEQFF
CDR3 DNA: TGTGCCAGCACCCGGACAGGGTTCGACAATGAGCAGTTCTTC

D gene: .
V gene: TRBV12-3/TRBV12-4
J gene: TRBJ2-5
clone size: .
CDR3 protein: CASSRDTETQYF
CDR3 DNA: TGTGCCAGCAGCCGGGACACGGAGACCCAGTACTTC

D gene: TRBD2
V gene: TRBV4-2
J gene: TRBJ2-5
clone size: few
CDR3 protein: CASSQDVEGGLLKETQYF
CDR3 DNA: TGTGCCAGCAGCCAAGATGTTGAGGGAGGGCTCCTAAAAGAGACCCAGTACTTC

D gene: .
V gene: TRBV10-3
J gene: TRBJ2-4
clone size: few
CDR3 protein: CAISDRLAAKNIQYF
CDR3 DNA: TGTGCCATCAGTGATCGATTAGCGGCCAAAAACATTCAGTACTTC

D gene: TRBD1
V gene: TRBV7-8
J gene: TRBJ2-5
clone size: few
CDR3 protein: CASTPKTGVKETQYF
CDR3 DNA: TGTGCCAGCACACCTAAGACAGGGGTCAAAGAGACCCAGTACTTC

D gene: TRBD1
V gene: TRBV10-3
J gene: TRBJ2-5
clone size: many
CDR3 protein: CAISRTGGQETQYF
CDR3 DNA: TGTGCCATCAGCCGGACAGGGGGGCAAGAGACCCAGTACTTC

D gene: .
V gene: TRBV21-1
J gene: TRBJ2-1
clone size: .
CDR3 protein: CASSKGGSGLHNEQFF
CDR3 DNA: TGTGCCAGCAGCAAAGGTGGGTCAGGTCTTCACAATGAGCAGTTCTTC

D gene: .
V gene: TRBV7-7
J gene: TRBJ2-5
clone size: .
CDR3 protein: CASSLGRGLGRETQYF
CDR3 DNA: TGTGCCAGCAGCTTAGGGAGGGGACTCGGGCGAGAGACCCAGTACTTC

D gene: TRBD1
V gene: TRBV20-1
J gene: TRBJ2-5
clone size: few
CDR3 protein: CSARDRDRGLETQYF
CDR3 DNA: TGCAGTGCTAGAGATCGGGACAGGGGTTTAGAGACCCAGTACTTC

D gene: .
V gene: TRBV5-6
J gene: TRBJ2-3
clone size: few
CDR3 protein: CASSLNGMGTDTQYF
CDR3 DNA: TGTGCCAGCAGCTTGAATGGGATGGGCACAGATACGCAGTATTTT

D gene: TRBD1
V gene: TRBV2
J gene: TRBJ2-5
clone size: few
CDR3 protein: CASRAQFQEGAEETQYF
CDR3 DNA: TGTGCCAGCAGGGCCCAGTTTCAAGAGGGGGCCGAAGAGACCCAGTACTTC

D gene: .
V gene: TRBV12-3/TRBV12-4
J gene: TRBJ1-3
clone size: many
CDR3 protein: CASSLLGPAGNTIYF
CDR3 DNA: TGTGCCAGCAGTTTACTGGGACCGGCTGGAAACACCATATATTTT

D gene: .
V gene: TRBV5-1
J gene: TRBJ1-5
clone size: many
CDR3 protein: CASSYREGEPQHF
CDR3 DNA: TGCGCCAGCAGCTATAGGGAGGGGGAGCCCCAGCATTTT